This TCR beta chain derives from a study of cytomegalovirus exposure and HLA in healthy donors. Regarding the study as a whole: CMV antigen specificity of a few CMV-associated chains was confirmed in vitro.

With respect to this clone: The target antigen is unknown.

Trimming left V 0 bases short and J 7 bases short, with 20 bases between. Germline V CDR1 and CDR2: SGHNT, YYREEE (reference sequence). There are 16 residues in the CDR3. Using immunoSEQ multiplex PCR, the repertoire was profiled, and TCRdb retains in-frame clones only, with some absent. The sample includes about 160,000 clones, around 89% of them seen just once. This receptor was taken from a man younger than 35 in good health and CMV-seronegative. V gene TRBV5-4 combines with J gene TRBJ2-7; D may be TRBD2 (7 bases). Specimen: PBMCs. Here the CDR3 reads CASSLEGGGPSGEQYF. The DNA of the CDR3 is TGTGCCAGCAGCTTGGAGGGGGGAGGGCCGTCGGGAGAGCAGTACTTC.